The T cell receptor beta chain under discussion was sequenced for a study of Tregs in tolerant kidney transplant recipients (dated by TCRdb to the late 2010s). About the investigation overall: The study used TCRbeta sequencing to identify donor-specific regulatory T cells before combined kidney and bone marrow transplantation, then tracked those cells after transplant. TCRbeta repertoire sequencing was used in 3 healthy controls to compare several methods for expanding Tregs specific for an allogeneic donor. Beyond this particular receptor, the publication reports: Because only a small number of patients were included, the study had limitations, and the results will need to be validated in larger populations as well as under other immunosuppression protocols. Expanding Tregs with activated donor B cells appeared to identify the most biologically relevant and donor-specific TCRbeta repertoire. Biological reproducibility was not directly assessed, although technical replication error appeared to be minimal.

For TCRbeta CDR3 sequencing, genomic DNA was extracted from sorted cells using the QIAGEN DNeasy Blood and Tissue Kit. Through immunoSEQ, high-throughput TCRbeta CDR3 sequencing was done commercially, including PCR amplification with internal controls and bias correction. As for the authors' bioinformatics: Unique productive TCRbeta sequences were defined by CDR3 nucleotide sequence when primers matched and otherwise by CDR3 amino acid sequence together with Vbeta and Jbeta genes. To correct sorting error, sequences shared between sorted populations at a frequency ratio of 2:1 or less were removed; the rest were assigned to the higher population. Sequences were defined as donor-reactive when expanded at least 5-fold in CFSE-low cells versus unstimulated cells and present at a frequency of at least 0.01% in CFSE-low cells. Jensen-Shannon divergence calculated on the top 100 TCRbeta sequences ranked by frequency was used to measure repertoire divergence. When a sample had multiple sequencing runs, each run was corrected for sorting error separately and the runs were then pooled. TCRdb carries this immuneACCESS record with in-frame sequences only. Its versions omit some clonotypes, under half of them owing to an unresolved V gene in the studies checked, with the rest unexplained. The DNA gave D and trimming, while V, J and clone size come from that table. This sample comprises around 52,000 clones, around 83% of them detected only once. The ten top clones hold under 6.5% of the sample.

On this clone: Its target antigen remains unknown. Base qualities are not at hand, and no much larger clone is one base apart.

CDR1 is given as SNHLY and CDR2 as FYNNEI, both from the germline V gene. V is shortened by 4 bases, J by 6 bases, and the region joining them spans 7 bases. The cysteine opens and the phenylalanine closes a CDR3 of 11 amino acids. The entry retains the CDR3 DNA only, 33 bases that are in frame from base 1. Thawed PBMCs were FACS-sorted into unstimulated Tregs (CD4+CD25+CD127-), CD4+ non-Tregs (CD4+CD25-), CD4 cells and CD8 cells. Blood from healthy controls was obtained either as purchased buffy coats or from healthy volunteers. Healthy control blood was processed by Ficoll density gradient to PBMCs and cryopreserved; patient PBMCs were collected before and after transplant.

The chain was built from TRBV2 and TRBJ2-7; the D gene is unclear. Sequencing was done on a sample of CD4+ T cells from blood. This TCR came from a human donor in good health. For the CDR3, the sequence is CASSVWPEQYF. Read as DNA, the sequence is TGTGCCAGCAGTGTTTGGCCCGAGCAGTACTTC.